The rows below give T cell receptor beta chains drawn from one sample of a study of T cells in localized non-small cell lung cancer. TCRdb's copy holds only in-frame clones and misses some; the assay was immunoSEQ multiplex PCR. Of 30,000 or so clones listed, around 93% were seen once; the top ten hold roughly 28%. The source was peripheral blood, collected before any cancer treatment. Receptors originate from a female donor of 60 years or more with stage I lung adenocarcinoma. CDR3s leave out the opening cysteine and the closing phenylalanine or tryptophan.

V gene: TRBV5-1; CDR3 length: 14; CDR3 protein: ASSLVLGGPDNEQF
V gene: TRBV7-9; CDR3 length: 11; CDR3 protein: ASSLDPPDEQF
V gene: TRBV5-1; CDR3 length: 11; CDR3 protein: ASSQPSNTEAF
V gene: TRBV5-1; CDR3 length: 13; CDR3 protein: ASSPLTQGGSPLH
V gene: TRBV18; CDR3 length: 9; CDR3 protein: ASSRPGTGC
V gene: TRBV18; CDR3 length: 12; CDR3 protein: ASSPPGVQETQY
V gene: TRBV6-5; CDR3 length: 14; CDR3 protein: ASSSKETSGRDEQF
V gene: TRBV27; CDR3 length: 14; CDR3 protein: ASNIIASRGTDTQY
V gene: TRBV30; CDR3 length: 10; CDR3 protein: AGRRGNTEAF
V gene: TRBV5-1; CDR3 length: 13; CDR3 protein: ASRGGRLGTDTQY
V gene: TRBV30; CDR3 length: 14; CDR3 protein: AWSYLKLSTSNEQF
V gene: TRBV28; CDR3 length: 15; CDR3 protein: ASSLSAGALGLNEQY
V gene: TRBV23-1; CDR3 length: 17; CDR3 protein: ASSQSPPRFSSVHNEQF
V gene: TRBV6-5; CDR3 length: 13; CDR3 protein: ASNPMGFENTEAF
V gene: TRBV7-9; CDR3 length: 14; CDR3 protein: ASSLASRQQPGELF
V gene: TRBV5-1; CDR3 length: 13; CDR3 protein: ASSVTGTGVYIQY
V gene: TRBV11-3; CDR3 length: 10; CDR3 protein: ASSLTSNEQY
V gene: TRBV5-6; CDR3 length: 14; CDR3 protein: ASSSQRTGGLYEQF
V gene: TRBV18; CDR3 length: 13; CDR3 protein: ASSPQEQRHQPQH
V gene: TRBV6-5; CDR3 length: 13; CDR3 protein: ASRPGTSGTYEQY
V gene: TRBV11-2; CDR3 length: 16; CDR3 protein: ASTMGHVAEWFGETQY
V gene: TRBV7-9; CDR3 length: 12; CDR3 protein: ASSSRDRVGGYT
V gene: TRBV7-2; CDR3 length: 14; CDR3 protein: ASSALADSSYNEQF
V gene: TRBV7-9; CDR3 length: 12; CDR3 protein: ASSYDRATDTQY
V gene: TRBV19; CDR3 length: 13; CDR3 protein: ASMRRGEKNTEAF
V gene: TRBV5-1; CDR3 length: 14; CDR3 protein: ASSSDLAGGPHEQY
V gene: TRBV9; CDR3 length: 14; CDR3 protein: ASSVAGTVMNTEAF
V gene: TRBV6-1; CDR3 length: 15; CDR3 protein: ASSEALPSSSGNTIY
V gene: TRBV15; CDR3 length: 11; CDR3 protein: ATSAGERYEQY
V gene: TRBV27; CDR3 length: 10; CDR3 protein: ASRFGQGGQY
V gene: TRBV12-5; CDR3 length: 13; CDR3 protein: ASGLGDSLSRPQH
V gene: TRBV18; CDR3 length: 15; CDR3 protein: ASSPPNPLAQPYEQY
V gene: TRBV29-1; CDR3 length: 11; CDR3 protein: SVAGTGWDEQF
V gene: TRBV6-5; CDR3 length: 13; CDR3 protein: ASSRGGLGKNIQY
V gene: TRBV6-6; CDR3 length: 13; CDR3 protein: ASSSHLDGPGTQY
V gene: TRBV6-5; CDR3 length: 9; CDR3 protein: ASSDQYGYT
V gene: TRBV10-3; CDR3 length: 9; CDR3 protein: AISVGGELF